These 2 T cell receptor beta chains share one sample of origin, sequenced in a study of cytomegalovirus exposure and HLA in healthy donors (dated by TCRdb to 2015 to 2018). The library was prepared using the immunoSEQ multiplex PCR assay. A mixture of 60 forward primers for TCR Vbeta segments and 13 reverse primers for TCR Jbeta segments was used in the multiplex PCR. The clones in this table, taken by TCRdb from immuneACCESS, are in-frame only. Not every clone is retained; where verified, under half of the shortfall comes from an unresolved V gene, and the cause of the rest is unknown. Counted in this sample were approximately 170,000 clones; about 84% of them appeared once. Jointly, the top ten make up 1.3% of the sample. The sequenced material came from PBMCs. These receptors originate from a man aged 50 to 60 in good health and CMV-seropositive.

This clone turned up a few times. The rearrangement uses TRBV30 and TRBJ2-7, with D unclear. The CDR3 loop spans 12 amino acids. CDR1 and CDR2 (germline): GTSNPN, SVGIG (reference sequence). V was clipped by 0 bases and J by 5 bases, with 8 bases between them. The CDR3 DNA reads TGTGCCTGGAGTGTACGCGTTAACGAGCAGTACTTC. Encoded protein: CAWSVRVNEQYF.

This chain uses TRBV5-8 with TRBJ1-5, with D tentatively TRBD1 (6 bases). Germline V gene lookup returns CDR1 SGHTS and CDR2 YDEGEE. V dropped 0 bases and J dropped 0 bases, with 10 bases sitting between them. This CDR3 is built from 16 residues. CDR3 region: CASSLARGTSNQPQHF. The CDR3 DNA reads as TGTGCCAGCAGCTTGGCCAGGGGCACTAGCAATCAGCCCCAGCATTTT.